This record looks at one T cell receptor (beta chain) sequence and its context. The antigen is unknown. The entry originates in a study of vaccination effects on CD4 cells after COVID-19. Study-level information: Sampling occurred a median 72 days post second dose, range 14 to 241.

The CDR3 runs 18 residues. Germline V lookup: CDR1 KGHSH, CDR2 LQKENI. Trimming removed 3 bases at V and 3 bases at J, with 20 bases between. Findings and caveats of the study: The study got few convalescent patients and did not collect any early post-infection timepoints.

The data were produced by immunoSEQ multiplex PCR, yet TCRdb's version contains in-frame clones alone and is incomplete. Of about 73,000 clones listed, roughly 73% are singletons. Having been cultured for around ten days, the cells underwent CD4+ T cell isolation. BNT162b2 vaccine or mRNA-1273 vaccine was given to participants in two doses. This receptor was obtained from a human donor who received a COVID-19 vaccine. The material sequenced was CD4+ T cells from PBMCs cultured without peptide, taken after COVID-19 vaccination. The chain carries TRBV18 and TRBJ1-4; D is ambiguous. Written as DNA, the CDR3 is TGTGCCAGCTCACCTCAGGCATTAAGTTCGACTGCTAATGAAAAACTGTTTTTT. Amino acids: CASSPQALSSTANEKLFF.